What follows are 7 T cell receptor beta chains derived from one specimen sequenced in a study of blood T cells in healthy people across ages (dated by TCRdb to 2015 to 2017). Preparation of the library involved 5' RACE. The sample was run on an Illumina HiSeq 2500. The second PCR ran for about 6 to 11 cycles and used a J-beta primer mix along with a sample-barcoded 5' primer. TCRdb trimmed the raw reads at Q25, called clones with MiXCR and kept productive beta chains. Every distinct CDR3 protein forms one entry, paired with its most common genes and DNA. The sample table holds 650,000 to 800,000 distinct CDR3 sequences, of which around 42% were seen once. Jointly, the top ten make up nearly 20% of the sample. Sequenced sample: blood. The receptors were sampled from a man in his fifties or sixties in good health.

This clonotype was seen only a few times. The chain links TRBV6-6 to TRBJ1-6, with D possibly TRBD1 on 5 matching bases. The length of the CDR3 is 16 residues. V was trimmed by 2 bases and J by 8 bases, leaving 16 bases between them. CDR1 MNHNY and CDR2 SVGAGI come from the germline V gene (reference sequence). The CDR3 spells CASSYMVGRADSPLHF. Written as DNA, the CDR3 is TGTGCCAGCAGTTACATGGTCGGCAGGGCGGATTCACCCCTCCACTTT.

J is TRBJ2-7 and V is TRBV7-9; TRBD1 matches at 7 bases. The CDR3 is 15 residues long. Losses at the gene ends were 4 bases for V and 7 bases for J; bases not matched to a gene: 13. The V gene's germline CDR1 is SEHNR and CDR2 FQNEAQ (reference sequence). CDR3 in DNA: TGTGCCAGCAGCTCAGACAGGGTCTCACCGAGAGAGCAGTACTTC. Translating gives CASSSDRVSPREQYF.

The genes are TRBV20-1 and TRBJ2-3; 11 bases are a match to TRBD1. The germline gives CDR1 DFQATT, CDR2 SNEGSKA (reference sequence). V gave up 2 bases and J gave up 4 bases; unmatched junction bases: 5. This CDR3 is built from 15 residues. The CDR3, as DNA: TGCAGTGCTAGATCGGGACAGGGGGTCGCAGATACGCAGTATTTT. This translates into CSARSGQGVADTQYF.

This clonotype was recorded a few times. This rearrangement joins TRBV6-2 or TRBV6-3 to TRBJ2-7, with D possibly being TRBD1 or TRBD2 (6 bases each). Per the germline V gene, CDR1 is MNHEY and CDR2 is SVGEGT. The V and J ends lost 6 bases and 1 base respectively, with 19 bases between them. The CDR3 contains 16 residues. The CDR3 loop is CASSSVGAGTSYEQYF. The CDR3 DNA is TGTGCCAGCAGCAGCGTGGGGGCAGGGACTTCCTACGAGCAGTACTTC.

The CDR3 sequence is CASNLEGGGTEAFF. The CDR3 DNA is TGTGCCAGCAACCTCGAGGGCGGAGGCACTGAAGCTTTCTTT. The chain is built from TRBV2 and TRBJ1-1; D is unresolved. Trimming cost V 7 bases and J 4 bases, with 16 bases left between them. Germline CDR1 reads SNHLY; CDR2 reads FYNNEI. The CDR3 covers 14 residues.

In its sample, this clonotype was seen many times. This chain uses TRBV24-1 with TRBJ2-5, with 7 bases lining up with TRBD1. CDR3 length equals 15 residues. The junction had 11 bases not matched to a gene; V was cut back by 4 bases and J by 7 bases. From germline, CDR1 is KGHDR and CDR2 SFDVKD. DNA for the CDR3: TGTGCCACCAGTGACCAAGGACAGGCGTCGGGGACCCAGTACTTC. Its protein product is CATSDQGQASGTQYF.

In this sample, this clonotype turned up once. V is TRBV11-3 and J is TRBJ2-7; unclear D gene. Trimming took off 2 bases at V and 3 bases at J, with 14 bases between the two ends. This CDR3 region has 15 residues. Germline V gene sequence: CDR1 SGHNT, CDR2 YENEEA. The CDR3, as DNA: TGTGCCAGCAGCTTATTGGGCCCAGAGTGCTACGAGCAGTACTTC. Protein product: CASSLLGPECYEQYF.